This T cell receptor (beta chain) originates from a study of cytomegalovirus exposure and HLA in healthy donors. Primers included in the PCR were 60 Vbeta and 13 Jbeta primers. The method was immunoSEQ multiplex PCR; TCRdb's version includes in-frame clones alone and lacks a portion of them. Among around 110,000 clones, about four fifths were seen once, and the ten largest hold approximately 4%. Trimming at V came to 4 bases and at J to 3 bases, leaving 3 bases not matched to a gene. Germline loops: CDR1 MNHNY, CDR2 SVGAGI (reference sequence). The CDR3 spans 14 residues. The sample consisted of PBMCs. This sequence was found in a young man in good health and CMV-seropositive. V is TRBV6-6 and J is TRBJ2-7; 10 bases are a match to TRBD1. DNA for the CDR3: TGTGCCAGCAGTTCGGGACAGGGGATCTACGAGCAGTACTTC. Translation: CASSSGQGIYEQYF.